Following are 7 T cell receptor beta chains from one sample sequenced in a study of T cell responses to AZD1222 COVID-19 vaccine. Produced via immunoSEQ multiplex PCR; TCRdb's table is partial and in-frame only. The repertoire holds some 80,000 clones, roughly 90% seen once, with around 4.9% in the top ten. Sequences were derived from peripheral blood, sampled on day 0 of AZD1222 vaccination. These receptors all come from an adult in good health.

The chain is built from TRBV7-9 and TRBJ2-5; no clear D gene. The germline V gene encodes CDR1 SEHNR and CDR2 FQNEAQ (reference sequence). The length of the CDR3 is 15 residues. Trimming removed 3 bases from V and 5 bases from J, with 16 bases in between. CDR3 in DNA: TGTGCCAGCAGCTTGTTTCTCTCTCAAGTGGAGACCCAGTACTTC. This sequence encodes CASSLFLSQVETQYF. Based on the CDR3 plus reference TRBV7-9 and TRBJ2-5, the full variable domain is DTGVSQNPRHKITKRGQNVTFRCDPISEHNRLYWYRQTLGQGPEFLTYFQNEAQLEKSRLLSDRFSAERPKGSFSTLEIQRTEQGDSAMYLCASSLFLSQVETQYFGPGTRLLVL.

The CDR3 reads CASSVVRGADQPQHF. The CDR3 nucleotides read TGTGCCAGCAGCGTAGTAAGGGGGGCTGATCAGCCCCAGCATTTT. The rearrangement uses TRBV9 and TRBJ1-5, with D possibly being TRBD1 (6 bases). The CDR3 has 15 residues. V gave up 0 bases and J gave up 5 bases, with 12 bases separating them. CDR1 is SGDLS and CDR2 is YYNGEE in the germline V gene.

The table lists this clone with many counts. The chain combines TRBV4-3 with TRBJ1-6; D not certain. The CDR3 totals 15 residues. With 1 base removed from V and 7 bases from J, the gap between germline ends came to 11 bases. Germline assignment: CDR1 LGHNA and CDR2 YSLEER. For the CDR3, the DNA is TGCGCCAGCAGCCAAGGAAGGACCCTAAATTCACCCCTCCACTTT. This translates into CASSQGRTLNSPLHF.

V usage is TRBV28 and J usage is TRBJ2-3; 14 positions match TRBD2. With 5 bases clipped from V and 4 bases from J, the junction kept 5 bases outside the gene matches. Per germline, CDR1 MDHEN and CDR2 SYDVKM. The length of the CDR3 is 16 residues. The CDR3 region has the DNA TGTGCCAGCAGTCCAAGACTAGCGGGGGGGCCAGATACGCAGTATTTT. Translating it yields CASSPRLAGGPDTQYF.

J is TRBJ1-1 and V is TRBV10-3; 10 bases agree with TRBD1. The V gene's germline CDR1 is ENHRY and CDR2 SYGVKD. CDR3 length: 14 amino acids. The J segment lost 5 bases and the V segment lost 2 bases, leaving 2 bases of the junction unmatched. The CDR3 DNA follows: TGTGCCATCAGTGAGGGGGACAGGGGTACTGAAGCTTTCTTT. As protein: CAISEGDRGTEAFF.

This chain links TRBV5-4 with TRBJ1-1, with a possible D match to TRBD1 (5 bases). This CDR3 is built from 12 residues. The V gene lost 5 bases and the J gene lost 5 bases, with 10 bases spanning the gap. Germline V gene sequence: CDR1 SGHNT, CDR2 YYREEE (reference sequence). The CDR3 DNA is TGTGCCAGCAGAGGGGTCGGGACTGAAGCTTTCTTT. Its protein is CASRGVGTEAFF.

This clone was detected once. The rearrangement uses TRBV5-4 and TRBJ2-1; no clear D. Germline assignment: CDR1 SGHNT and CDR2 YYREEE (reference sequence). The CDR3 runs to 14 residues. The V end was cut by 0 bases, the J end by 2 bases, with 6 bases between. In DNA, the CDR3 is TGTGCCAGCAGCTTGGCAGGCACCTACAATGAGCAGTTCTTC. Its protein is CASSLAGTYNEQFF. The whole variable domain, remainder taken from reference TRBV5-4 and TRBJ2-1, is ETGVTQSPTHLIKTRGQQVTLRCSSQSGHNTVSWYQQALGQGPQFIFQYYREEENGRGNFPPRFSGLQFPNYSSELNVNALELDDSALYLCASSLAGTYNEQFFGPGTRLTVL.